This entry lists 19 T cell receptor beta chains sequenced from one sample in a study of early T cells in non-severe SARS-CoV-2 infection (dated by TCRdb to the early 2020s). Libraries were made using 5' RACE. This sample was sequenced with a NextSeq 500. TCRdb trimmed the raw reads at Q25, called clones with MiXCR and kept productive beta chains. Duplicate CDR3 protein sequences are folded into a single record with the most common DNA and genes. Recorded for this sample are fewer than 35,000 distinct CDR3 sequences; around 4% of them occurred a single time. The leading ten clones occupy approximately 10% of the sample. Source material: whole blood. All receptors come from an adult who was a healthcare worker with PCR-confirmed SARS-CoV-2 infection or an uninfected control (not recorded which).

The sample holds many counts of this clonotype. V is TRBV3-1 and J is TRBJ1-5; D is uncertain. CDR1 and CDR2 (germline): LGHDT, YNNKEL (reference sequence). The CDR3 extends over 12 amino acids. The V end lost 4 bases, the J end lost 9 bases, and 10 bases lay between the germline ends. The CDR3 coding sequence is TGTGCCAGCAGCCTCCAAGGGAGGCCCCAGCATTTT. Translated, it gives CASSLQGRPQHF.

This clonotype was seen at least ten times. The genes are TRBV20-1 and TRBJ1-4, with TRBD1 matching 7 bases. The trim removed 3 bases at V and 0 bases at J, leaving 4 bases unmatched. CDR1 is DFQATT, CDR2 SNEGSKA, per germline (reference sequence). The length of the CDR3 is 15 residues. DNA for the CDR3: TGCAGTGCTAGCAGGGGGGGGGCAACTAATGAAAAACTGTTTTTT. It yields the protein CSASRGGATNEKLFF.

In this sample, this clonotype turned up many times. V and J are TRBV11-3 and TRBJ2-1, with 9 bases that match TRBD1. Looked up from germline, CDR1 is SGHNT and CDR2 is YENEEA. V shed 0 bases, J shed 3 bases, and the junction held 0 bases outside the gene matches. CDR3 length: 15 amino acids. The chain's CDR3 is CASSLETGGYNEQFF. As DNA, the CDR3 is TGTGCCAGCAGCTTAGAGACAGGGGGCTACAATGAGCAGTTCTTC.

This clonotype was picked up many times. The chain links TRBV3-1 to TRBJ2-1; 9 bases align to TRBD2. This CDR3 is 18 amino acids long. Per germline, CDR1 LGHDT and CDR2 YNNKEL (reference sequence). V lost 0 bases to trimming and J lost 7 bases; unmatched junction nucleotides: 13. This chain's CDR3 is CASSQESPNSGRYNEQFF. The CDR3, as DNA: TGTGCCAGCAGCCAAGAAAGCCCGAATAGCGGGAGATATAATGAGCAGTTCTTC.

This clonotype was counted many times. The CDR3 sequence is CASSPRPSGPNTGELFF. The CDR3 DNA is TGTGCCAGCAGCCCTCGTCCTAGCGGGCCGAACACCGGGGAGCTGTTTTTT. V is TRBV7-9 and J is TRBJ2-2; 8 nucleotides line up with TRBD2. With 5 bases clipped from V and 0 bases from J, the junction kept 8 bases outside the gene matches. The V gene's germline CDR1 is SEHNR and CDR2 FQNEAQ (reference sequence). This CDR3 has 17 residues.

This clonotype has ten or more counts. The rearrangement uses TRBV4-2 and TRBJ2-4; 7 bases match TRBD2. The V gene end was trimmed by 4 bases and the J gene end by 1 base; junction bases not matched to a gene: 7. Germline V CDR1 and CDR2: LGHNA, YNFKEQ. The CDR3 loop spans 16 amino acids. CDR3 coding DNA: TGTGCCAGCAGCCCGCGGGAGAACGAGGCCAAAAACATTCAGTACTTC. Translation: CASSPRENEAKNIQYF.

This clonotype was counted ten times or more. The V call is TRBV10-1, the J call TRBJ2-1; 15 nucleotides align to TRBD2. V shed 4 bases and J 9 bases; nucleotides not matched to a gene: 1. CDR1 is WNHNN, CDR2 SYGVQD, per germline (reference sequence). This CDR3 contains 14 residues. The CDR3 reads CASSGTSGRVEQFF. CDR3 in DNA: TGCGCCAGCAGTGGGACTAGCGGGAGGGTTGAGCAGTTCTTC.

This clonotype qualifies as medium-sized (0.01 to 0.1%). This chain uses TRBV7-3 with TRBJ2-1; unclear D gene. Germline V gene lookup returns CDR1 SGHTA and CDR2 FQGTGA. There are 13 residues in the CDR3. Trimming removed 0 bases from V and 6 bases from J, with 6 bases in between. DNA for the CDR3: TGTGCCAGCAGCTTAACGTCGACCAATGAGCAGTTCTTC. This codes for CASSLTSTNEQFF.

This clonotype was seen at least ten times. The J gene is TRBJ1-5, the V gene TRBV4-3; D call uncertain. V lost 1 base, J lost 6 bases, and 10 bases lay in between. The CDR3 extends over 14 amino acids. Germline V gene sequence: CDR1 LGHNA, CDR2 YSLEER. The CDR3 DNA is TGCGCCAGCAGCCAAGCGGGGTACGGTCAGCCCCAGCATTTT. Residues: CASSQAGYGQPQHF.

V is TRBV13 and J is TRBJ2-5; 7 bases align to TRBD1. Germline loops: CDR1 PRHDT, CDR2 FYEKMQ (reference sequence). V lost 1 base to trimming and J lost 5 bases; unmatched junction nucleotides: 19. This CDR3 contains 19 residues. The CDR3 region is CASSLAALEGAAWRETQYF. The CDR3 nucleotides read TGTGCCAGCAGCTTAGCGGCCCTTGAGGGGGCAGCCTGGAGGGAGACCCAGTACTTC.

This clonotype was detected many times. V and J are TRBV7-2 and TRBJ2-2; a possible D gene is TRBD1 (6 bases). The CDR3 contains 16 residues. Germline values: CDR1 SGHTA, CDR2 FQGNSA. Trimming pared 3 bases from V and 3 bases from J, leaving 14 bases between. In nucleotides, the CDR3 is TGTGCCAGCAGCTTGAGGTCTGGACAGTACACCGGGGAGCTGTTTTTT. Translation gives CASSLRSGQYTGELFF.

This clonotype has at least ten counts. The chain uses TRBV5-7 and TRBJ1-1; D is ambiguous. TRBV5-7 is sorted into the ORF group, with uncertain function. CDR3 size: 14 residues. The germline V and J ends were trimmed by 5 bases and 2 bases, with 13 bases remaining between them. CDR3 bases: TGTGCCAGCAGTAAAAAGTATCTCAACACTGAAGCTTTCTTT. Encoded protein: CASSKKYLNTEAFF.

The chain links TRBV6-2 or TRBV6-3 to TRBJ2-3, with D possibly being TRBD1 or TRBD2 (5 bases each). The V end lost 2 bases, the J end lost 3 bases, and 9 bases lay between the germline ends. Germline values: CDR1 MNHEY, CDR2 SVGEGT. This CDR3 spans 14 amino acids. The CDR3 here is CASSYVRGTDTQYF. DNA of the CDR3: TGTGCCAGCAGTTACGTGAGGGGTACAGATACGCAGTATTTT.

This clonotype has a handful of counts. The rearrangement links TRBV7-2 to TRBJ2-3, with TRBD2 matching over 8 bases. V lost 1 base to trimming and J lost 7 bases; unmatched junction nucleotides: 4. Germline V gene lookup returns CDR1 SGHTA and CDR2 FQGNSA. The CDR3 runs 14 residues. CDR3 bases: TGTGCCAGCAGCTTAGGTCTAGCGGGTCATACGCAGTATTTT. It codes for CASSLGLAGHTQYF.

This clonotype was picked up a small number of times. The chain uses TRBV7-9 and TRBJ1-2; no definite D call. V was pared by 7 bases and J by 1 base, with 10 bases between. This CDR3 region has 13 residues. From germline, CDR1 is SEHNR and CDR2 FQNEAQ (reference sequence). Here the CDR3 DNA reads TGTGCCAGCAATGACGGGATTAACTATGGCTACACCTTC. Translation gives CASNDGINYGYTF.

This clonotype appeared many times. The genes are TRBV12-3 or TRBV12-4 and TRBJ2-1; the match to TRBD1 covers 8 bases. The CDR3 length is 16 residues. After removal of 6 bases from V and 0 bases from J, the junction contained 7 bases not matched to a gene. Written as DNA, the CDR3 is TGTGCCAGCAGACTGAGACAGGGGACCTCCTACAATGAGCAGTTCTTC. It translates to CASRLRQGTSYNEQFF.

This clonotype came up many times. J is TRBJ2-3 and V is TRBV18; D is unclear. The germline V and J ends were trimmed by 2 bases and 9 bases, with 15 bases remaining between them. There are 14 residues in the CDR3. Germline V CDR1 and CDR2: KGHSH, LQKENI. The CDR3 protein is CASSPSIGVDTQYF. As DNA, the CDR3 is TGTGCCAGCTCACCATCTATTGGGGTAGACACGCAGTATTTT. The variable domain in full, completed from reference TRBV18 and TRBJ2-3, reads NAGVMQNPRHLVRRRGQEARLRCSPMKGHSHVYWYRQLPEEGLKFMVYLQKENIIDESGMPKERFSAEFPKEGPSILRIQQVVRGDSAAYFCASSPSIGVDTQYFGPGTRLTVL.

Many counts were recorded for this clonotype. The CDR3 reads CASSPYGQGGSPLHF. In nucleotides, the CDR3 is TGTGCCAGCTCACCATATGGACAGGGAGGCTCACCCCTCCACTTT. The genes are TRBV18 and TRBJ1-6; 8 positions match TRBD1. The CDR3 is made up of 15 amino acids. With 2 bases clipped from V and 10 bases from J, the junction kept 7 bases outside the gene matches. Germline CDR1 is KGHSH and CDR2 is LQKENI.

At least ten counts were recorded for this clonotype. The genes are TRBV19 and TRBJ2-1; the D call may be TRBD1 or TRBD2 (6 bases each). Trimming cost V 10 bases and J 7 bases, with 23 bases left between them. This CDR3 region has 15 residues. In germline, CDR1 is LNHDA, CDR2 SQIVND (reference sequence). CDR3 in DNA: TGTGCCACTAGGGACGGGGGCCCTTCTTTTAATGAGCAGTTCTTC. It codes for CATRDGGPSFNEQFF.